These T cell receptor beta chains were read from a single sample in a study of blood T cell repertoires in COVID-19. This table comes from immunoSEQ multiplex PCR, and its TCRdb copy is limited to in-frame clones, with some not included. This sample yields approximately 90,000 clones, of which 82% are seen a single time; 0.95% to 1.5% belongs to the top ten. Sequencing was done on a sample of peripheral blood. The source is a woman at least 80 years old with acute or convalescent COVID-19. Each CDR3 is given with its conserved first and last residue. D genes are given only for firm matches. The size field is filled for only some rows; it gives once, few, many or a size class.

abundance	v_gene	d_gene	j_gene	CDR3nt	CDR3aa
NA	TRBV5-5	NA	TRBJ2-1	TGTGCCAGCAGCTTGCTCCCGTACAATGAGCAGTTCTTC	CASSLLPYNEQFF
NA	TRBV12-2	NA	TRBJ1-5	TGTGCAAGTCGCCAAATGGGGCAGCTTAATCAGCCCCAGCATTTT	CASRQMGQLNQPQHF
NA	TRBV7-9	TRBD1	TRBJ1-4	TGTGCCAGCAGGGCCGGGACAGTGGATGAAAAACTGTTTTTT	CASRAGTVDEKLFF
NA	TRBV2	NA	TRBJ1-2	TGTGCCAGCAGTTCGTTAGAGGGTCCCAACTATGGCTACACCTTC	CASSSLEGPNYGYTF
NA	TRBV27	NA	TRBJ2-2	TGTGCCAGCAGTTTATCGAGGATTGTAGACACCGGGGAGCTGTTTTTT	CASSLSRIVDTGELFF
NA	TRBV5-1	TRBD2	TRBJ2-7	TGCGCCAGCAGCTTGGAGGGGACTAGCGGCTACGAGCAGTACTTC	CASSLEGTSGYEQYF
NA	TRBV18	NA	TRBJ2-7	TGTGCCAGCTCACCCGGCAAGGAACAGATCTACGAGCAGTACTTC	CASSPGKEQIYEQYF
once	TRBV21-1	NA	TRBJ2-5	TGTGCCAGCAGCAAAGGATTGGTTACGGTCGACAGGAAGAACTACCAAGAGACCCAGTACTTC	CASSKGLVTVDRKNYQETQYF
few	TRBV4-1	NA	TRBJ1-1	TGCGCCAGCGGGCACCCCATGAACACTGAAGCTTTCTTT	CASGHPMNTEAFF
NA	TRBV23-1	NA	TRBJ1-4	TGCGCCAGCAGTTTTCCCCTGGGGGCCCTTTCCTTCTGTGAAAAACTGTTTTTT	CASSFPLGALSFCEKLFF
NA	TRBV7-6	NA	TRBJ2-5	TGTGCCAGCAGCACGAACGTTCCCGGGGGTGAGACCCAGTACTTC	CASSTNVPGGETQYF
NA	TRBV9	TRBD1	TRBJ1-2	TGTGCCAGCAGCGTAAACCCGGGACAGGGTGATTATGGCTACACCTTC	CASSVNPGQGDYGYTF
NA	TRBV15	NA	TRBJ2-7	TGTGCCACCCGCCGGTCGGGGGACGAGCAGTACTTC	CATRRSGDEQYF
few	TRBV19	NA	TRBJ1-4	TGTGCCACCACCGAGGGATGGACTAATGAAAAACTGTTTTTT	CATTEGWTNEKLFF
NA	TRBV7-9	TRBD1	TRBJ1-1	TGTGCCAGCAGCGTAAGGACAGGGAACACTGAAGCTTTCTTT	CASSVRTGNTEAFF
once	TRBV27	NA	TRBJ1-1	TGTGCCAGCAAGAAACAGATGAACACTGAAGCTTTCTTT	CASKKQMNTEAFF
NA	TRBV19	NA	TRBJ2-7	TGTGCCAGTAGTATCGTCGCGGAAGGCTACGAGCAGTACTTC	CASSIVAEGYEQYF
NA	TRBV2	NA	TRBJ1-1	TGTGCCAGCAGTGAGGGACAACCACTGGGGACTGAAGCTTTCTTT	CASSEGQPLGTEAFF
NA	TRBV6-6	TRBD1	TRBJ1-5	TGTGCCAGCAGTTTGGAACAGGGGAATCAGCCCCAGCATTTT	CASSLEQGNQPQHF
NA	TRBV12-3/TRBV12-4	NA	TRBJ2-7	TGTGCCAGCAGCCCGACTGGAATATTAGAGCAGTACTTC	CASSPTGILEQYF
NA	TRBV2	NA	TRBJ2-7	TGTGCCAGCAGTGCCTTCCGGTACGAGCAGTACTTC	CASSAFRYEQYF
NA	TRBV6-1	TRBD1	TRBJ1-5	TGTGCCAGCAGTGAAGCGGGACAGCAAAATCAGCCCCAGCATTTT	CASSEAGQQNQPQHF
NA	TRBV5-1	TRBD2	TRBJ2-1	TGCGCCAGCAGCTTGGTAGGAGCGGGGAACAATGAGCAGTTCTTC	CASSLVGAGNNEQFF
once	TRBV3-1/TRBV3-2	TRBD2	TRBJ2-3	TGTGCCAGCAGCCCGCCGACTAGCGGGGGTCAGACGCAGTATTTT	CASSPPTSGGQTQYF
NA	TRBV5-1	TRBD1	TRBJ1-1	TGCGCCAGCAGCTTAAGATCAGGGGGCACTGAAGCTTTCTTT	CASSLRSGGTEAFF
NA	TRBV28	TRBD1	TRBJ1-2	TGTGCCAGCAGCATAGGGGGCGAGATTAACTATGGCTACACCTTC	CASSIGGEINYGYTF
NA	TRBV6-2/TRBV6-3	NA	TRBJ1-6	TGTGCCAGCAGTTATCGACAGAATAATTCACCCCTCCACTTT	CASSYRQNNSPLHF
NA	TRBV5-5	NA	TRBJ1-3	TGTGCCAGCAGCTTGGGGCGGTACTCAGTCTTAGGCTCTGGAAACACCATATATTTT	CASSLGRYSVLGSGNTIYF
NA	TRBV5-1	NA	TRBJ2-5	TGCGCCAGCAAAGCGAGCGTGAGGGAGACCCAGTACTTC	CASKASVRETQYF
NA	TRBV15	NA	TRBJ2-5	TGTGCCACCAGCAGAGGCCCACCCCCACGGTCAGAGACCCAGTACTTC	CATSRGPPPRSETQYF
once	TRBV19	TRBD2	TRBJ2-7	TGTGCCAGTAGTGTCGGGACTAGCGGGAGCGAGCAGTACTTC	CASSVGTSGSEQYF
once	TRBV28	NA	TRBJ2-7	TGTGCCAGCAGGGACAGACTTAAACTCTACGAGCAGTACTTC	CASRDRLKLYEQYF
NA	TRBV7-6	TRBD1	TRBJ2-1	TGTGCCAGCAGCTTAGGGACAGGTTGGGACAACTACAATGAGCAGTTCTTC	CASSLGTGWDNYNEQFF
few	TRBV7-9	NA	TRBJ1-4	TGTGCCAGCAGCTTAGATCAGGCGTTTAATGAAAAACTGTTTTTT	CASSLDQAFNEKLFF
NA	TRBV6-2/TRBV6-3	TRBD1	TRBJ2-3	TGTGCCAGCAGTTACTCGAAGGGGACAGGGGACATCACAGATACGCAGTATTTT	CASSYSKGTGDITDTQYF
NA	TRBV6-1	NA	TRBJ1-3	TGTGCCAGCAGTGAACAGATGGGCGGAAACACCATATATTTT	CASSEQMGGNTIYF
NA	TRBV4-1	TRBD1	TRBJ1-4	TGCGCCAGCAGCCAAGGGGGACAGGGTGGGGAAAAACTGTTTTTT	CASSQGGQGGEKLFF
NA	TRBV6-5	NA	TRBJ1-1	TGTGCCAGCAGTACCGGGTCGTCCCTTGGGGCTTTCTTT	CASSTGSSLGAFF
NA	TRBV5-5	NA	TRBJ1-5	TGTGCCAGCAGCTTGGGGCAGGCGGGGAGCAATCAGCCCCAGCATTTT	CASSLGQAGSNQPQHF
NA	TRBV4-1	NA	TRBJ1-5	TGCGCCAGCAGCCAAGGGGGAGGGAGCAATCAGCCCCAGCATTTT	CASSQGGGSNQPQHF
once	TRBV7-2	NA	TRBJ1-2	TGTGCCAGCAGCCGCCGGACATACCCCTATGGCTACACCTTC	CASSRRTYPYGYTF
few	TRBV7-9	NA	TRBJ1-2	TGTGCCAGCAGCTCCAGGGTTGGCTACACCTTC	CASSSRVGYTF
NA	TRBV18	TRBD1	TRBJ1-5	TGTGCCAGCTCCGCGGACAGGGGCCTTGGGCCCCAGCATTTT	CASSADRGLGPQHF